This TCR beta chain was found in a study of T cell changes during pregnancy in multiple sclerosis. Assay used: immunoSEQ multiplex PCR; TCRdb lists only in-frame clones, some missing. In the table there are approximately 69,000 clones, roughly 92% of which are singletons. Concerning this clone: The junction departs from the called germline gene at one end, perhaps through a read error.

The CDR3 is 15 residues long. Germline loops: CDR1 LGHNA, CDR2 YSLEER. This sequence joins TRBV4-3 and TRBJ2-3; TRBD1 is a possible D gene (6 bases). The TCR was taken from a female donor in good health, enrolled as a control in a pregnancy study. Sequencing used peripheral blood, obtained in the second trimester of pregnancy. This CDR3 reads CASRQETGITDTQYF. CDR3 DNA: TGCGCCAGCAGACAAGAGACAGGTATCACAGATACGCAGTATTTT.